A selection of T cell receptor beta chains follows, all from one sample in a study of cytomegalovirus exposure and HLA in healthy donors. Profiled with immunoSEQ multiplex PCR; TCRdb holds only in-frame clones, not every one. The sample contains 120,000 to 150,000 clones, roughly 80% of which appear only once. The sequencing input was PBMCs. The receptors come from a woman aged 40 to 49 in good health and CMV-seropositive. The CDR3 runs from the conserved cysteine through the conserved F or W. A D gene is named only where the DNA matches it firmly. Where a row states a size, it is once, few, many or the class of an expanded clone; other rows omit it.

V	J	D	size	DNA	CDR3
TRBV2	TRBJ2-4	-	once	TGTGCCAGCAGTGAAGAGCAGGCCGGAGCCAAAAACATTCAGTACTTC	CASSEEQAGAKNIQYF
TRBV5-1	TRBJ2-1	-	-	TGCGCCAGCAGTCTGGAGGGCGGGGGCCCCTACAATGAGCAGTTCTTC	CASSLEGGGPYNEQFF
TRBV29-1	TRBJ1-1	TRBD1	-	TGCAGCGTTGAAGACAGAACGACGGACAGGACGAACACTGAAGCTTTCTTT	CSVEDRTTDRTNTEAFF
TRBV11-2	TRBJ2-3	TRBD2	-	TGTGCCAGCAGCTTAGATTCTAGCGGGCCCACAGATACGCAGTATTTT	CASSLDSSGPTDTQYF
TRBV7-9	TRBJ1-1	TRBD1	few	TGTGCCGGTAGCCGGACAGGGGACACTGAAGCTTTCTTT	CAGSRTGDTEAFF
TRBV5-1	TRBJ2-3	TRBD1	-	TGCGCCAGCAGCTCTTGGACAGGGGGCACAGATACGCAGTATTTT	CASSSWTGGTDTQYF
TRBV5-4	TRBJ1-2	-	-	TGTGCCAGCAGCTTCGGAGGGTTGGACCTTCCTGGCTACACCTTC	CASSFGGLDLPGYTF
TRBV5-1	TRBJ2-7	TRBD2	-	TGCGCCAGCAGCACCACTAGCGGGGGGGCTTACGAGCAGTACTTC	CASSTTSGGAYEQYF
TRBV6-5	TRBJ2-3	-	-	TGTGCCAGCAGGGCCCTGGTGGCAGATACGCAGTATTTT	CASRALVADTQYF
TRBV5-4	TRBJ1-4	TRBD1	-	TGTGCCAGCAGCTGGGACAGGGAAGGGGGCAGGGAAAAACTGTTTTTT	CASSWDREGGREKLFF
TRBV6-5	TRBJ2-5	TRBD2	-	TGTGCCAGCAATCCCCGCGGGGGGTGGGAGACCCAGTACTTC	CASNPRGGWETQYF
TRBV6-6	TRBJ2-1	-	few	TGTGCCAGCAGGGAGAGCTTGGGGGGCAATGAGCAGTTCTTC	CASRESLGGNEQFF
TRBV2	TRBJ2-1	TRBD2	few	TGTGCCAGCAGTCTACTTACCGGGACTAGCGGTGAGCAGTTCTTC	CASSLLTGTSGEQFF
TRBV5-1	TRBJ2-7	TRBD2	-	TGCGCCAGCAGCCGAGCCGGGACTAGCTCCTACGAGCAGTACTTC	CASSRAGTSSYEQYF
TRBV6-5	TRBJ2-7	TRBD2	-	TGTGCCAGCAGCCTACTAGCGGAAAGCTACGAGCAGTACTTC	CASSLLAESYEQYF
TRBV6-1	TRBJ2-1	TRBD2	few	TGTGCCAGCAGGAAGACTAGCGGGGGAAATGAGCAGTTCTTC	CASRKTSGGNEQFF